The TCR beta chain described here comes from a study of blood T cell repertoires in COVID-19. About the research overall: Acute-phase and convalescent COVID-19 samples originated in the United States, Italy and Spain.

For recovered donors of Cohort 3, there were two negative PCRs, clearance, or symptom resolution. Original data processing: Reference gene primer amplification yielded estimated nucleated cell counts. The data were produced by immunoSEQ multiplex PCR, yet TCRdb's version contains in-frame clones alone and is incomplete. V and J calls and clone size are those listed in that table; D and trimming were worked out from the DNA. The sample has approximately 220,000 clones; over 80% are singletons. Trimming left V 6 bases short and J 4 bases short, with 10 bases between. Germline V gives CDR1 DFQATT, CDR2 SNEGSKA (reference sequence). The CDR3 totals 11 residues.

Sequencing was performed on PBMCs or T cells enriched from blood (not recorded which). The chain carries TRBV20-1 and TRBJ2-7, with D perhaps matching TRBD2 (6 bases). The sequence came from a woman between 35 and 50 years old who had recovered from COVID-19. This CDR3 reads CSADGTYEQYF. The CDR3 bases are TGCAGTGCAGACGGGACTTACGAGCAGTACTTC.